This T cell receptor beta chain appears in the sequencing data of a study of T cells in Graves' hyperthyroidism and ophthalmopathy. Study observations and caveats: Ophthalmopathy was told apart from stable hyperthyroidism by a 13 V-J model. With a median lead of 6.5 months before onset, the model predicted ophthalmopathy.

Amplification yielded TCR beta CDR3 regions, with RNA transcripts as the source. In the first-round RT-PCR of the TCR CDR3, the HTBI primer set was used. TCRdb re-called the multiplex PCR reads with MiXCR, one entry per CDR3 protein. The repertoire holds around 250,000 distinct CDR3 sequences, with approximately 15% as singletons. Germline CDR1 DFQATT, CDR2 SNEGSKA (reference sequence). The CDR3 covers 17 residues. With V trimmed by 2 bases and J by 5 bases, 12 bases remained unmatched. With regard to this clonotype: Its antigen remains unidentified.

Uncontrolled infection, other autoimmune disease, pregnancy and lactation each barred patients from inclusion. The TCR was taken from a woman aged 40 to 50 with Graves' hyperthyroidism that later progressed to Graves' ophthalmopathy. Input material: blood. V usage is TRBV20-1 and J usage is TRBJ1-5; 10 positions agree with TRBD1. The DNA of the CDR3 is TGCAGTGCTAGACGACCGGGACAGGGGAATCCGTATCAGCCCCAGCATTTT. This encodes CSARRPGQGNPYQPQHF.